The 17 T cell receptor beta chains presented below share a single source sample, sequenced in a study of control samples from healthy donors and cancer patients. Measured with immunoSEQ multiplex PCR; TCRdb has only the in-frame clones, and not every one. The data hold around 170,000 clones, with 80% to 90% observed a single time. The sequenced sample was blood. The receptors come from a woman in her thirties in good health.

The rearrangement links TRBV7-2 to TRBJ1-1; D call uncertain. V gave up 1 base and J gave up 4 bases, with 13 bases separating them. CDR1 and CDR2 from the germline V gene are SGHTA and FQGNSA. The CDR3 is 15 amino acids. The CDR3 DNA is TGTGCCAGCAGCTTAGGCGTGCGGGTCGGCACTGAAGCTTTCTTT. It specifies CASSLGVRVGTEAFF.

This clone was detected once. The gene calls are TRBV2 and TRBJ2-1; TRBD2 might be the D (6 bases). The CDR3 consists of 14 residues. V shed 8 bases and J shed 0 bases, with 11 bases lying between them. Germline V gives CDR1 SNHLY, CDR2 FYNNEI. For the CDR3, the DNA is TGTGCCAGCGGGGAGGACTCCTCCTACAATGAGCAGTTCTTC. Residues: CASGEDSSYNEQFF.

J is TRBJ1-4 and V is TRBV4-1; tentative D call: TRBD1 (6 bases). CDR1 MGHRA and CDR2 YSYEKL come from the germline V gene. This CDR3 has 14 amino acids. V shed 4 bases and J shed 8 bases, with 14 bases lying between them. The CDR3: CASSPALGAEKLFF. The CDR3 DNA follows: TGCGCCAGCAGCCCCGCGCTGGGGGCCGAAAAACTGTTTTTT.

In its sample, this clone was seen once. Written as DNA, the CDR3 is TGTGCCAGCAGCCGTACAGGGGCCAACACTGAAGCTTTCTTT. It yields the protein CASSRTGANTEAFF. The chain carries TRBV7-2 and TRBJ1-1, with TRBD1 matching 7 bases. The CDR3 has 14 residues. J gave up 2 bases and V 5 bases, and 5 bases lay outside the gene matches. The germline gives CDR1 SGHTA, CDR2 FQGNSA. Variable domain in full (rest from reference TRBV7-2 and TRBJ1-1): GAGVSQSPSNKVTEKGKDVELRCDPISGHTALYWYRQSLGQGLEFLIYFQGNSAPDKSGLPSDRFSAERTGGSVSTLTIQRTQQEDSAVYLCASSRTGANTEAFFGQGTRLTVV.

V gene TRBV3-1 (or the pseudogene TRBV3-2) combines with J gene TRBJ1-5, with TRBD1 as a possible D gene (6 bases). The CDR3 is 14 amino acids. From germline, CDR1 is LGHDT and CDR2 YNNKEL (reference sequence). Trimming took off 4 bases at V and 3 bases at J, with 10 bases between the two ends. Written as DNA, the CDR3 is TGTGCCAGCAGCCTGGGGGGGCTCAATCAGCCCCAGCATTTT. Translation gives CASSLGGLNQPQHF.

The J gene is TRBJ2-1, the V gene TRBV7-9, with D uncertain. Germline CDR1 SEHNR, CDR2 FQNEAQ (reference sequence). Trimming stripped 4 bases from V and 5 bases from J, with 3 bases between. The CDR3 covers 11 residues. DNA for the CDR3: TGTGCCAGCAGCTATAACAATGAGCAGTTCTTC. It is translated as CASSYNNEQFF.

V gene TRBV11-2 combines with J gene TRBJ2-2, with 11 bases lining up with TRBD2. Trimming removed 5 bases from V and 7 bases from J; junction bases left unmatched: 9. This CDR3 region has 16 residues. CDR1 SGHAT and CDR2 FQNNGV come from the germline V gene. The CDR3 region is CASSRLTSGEYGELFF. CDR3 nucleotides: TGTGCCAGCAGCCGTCTGACTAGCGGGGAATACGGGGAGCTGTTTTTT.

V gene TRBV6-2 or TRBV6-3 combines with J gene TRBJ1-1; perhaps TRBD1 as D (5 bases). In germline, CDR1 is MNHEY, CDR2 SVGEGT. The CDR3 spans 14 residues. Trimming removed 6 bases from V and 5 bases from J, with 16 bases in between. For the CDR3, the DNA is TGTGCCAGCAGCCGACAGCCGCTTTTAACTGAAGCTTTCTTT. Protein product: CASSRQPLLTEAFF.

The chain employs TRBV5-1 and TRBJ1-4; TRBD1 agrees at 11 bases. The CDR3 is 14 residues long. J was trimmed by 7 bases and V by 3 bases; bases with no gene match: 2. Germline V lookup: CDR1 SGHRS, CDR2 YFSETQ. CDR3 DNA: TGCGCCAGCAGCTGGACAGGGGGCCGTGAAAAACTGTTTTTT. Translating it yields CASSWTGGREKLFF.

V is TRBV18 and J is TRBJ1-4; TRBD1 matches 7 bases. V was pared by 4 bases and J by 0 bases, with 5 bases of the junction left unmatched. The CDR3 is 16 amino acids. Germline V CDR1 and CDR2: KGHSH, LQKENI. CDR3 in DNA: TGTGCCAGCTCACAGGGGGCCCCTGCAACTAATGAAAAACTGTTTTTT. This translates into CASSQGAPATNEKLFF.

The rearrangement links TRBV4-1 to TRBJ1-2; the D is unclear. V was shortened by 5 bases and J by 4 bases, with 23 bases between the two germline ends. This CDR3 contains 17 residues. The germline V gene has CDR1 MGHRA and CDR2 YSYEKL. The CDR3: CASSDLGSKEKFYGYTF. The CDR3 bases are TGCGCCAGCAGCGACTTAGGATCGAAAGAAAAGTTCTATGGCTACACCTTC.

V gene TRBV19 combines with J gene TRBJ1-5, with no clear D. V lost 4 bases to trimming and J lost 9 bases, with 7 bases between them. The CDR3 consists of 11 residues. CDR1 LNHDA and CDR2 SQIVND come from the germline V gene (reference sequence). CDR3 protein: CASSSYGPQHF. CDR3 sequence (DNA): TGTGCCAGTAGTAGTTACGGGCCCCAGCATTTT.

The chain employs TRBV11-2 and TRBJ2-1; 8 nucleotides agree with TRBD2. Germline CDR1 and CDR2: SGHAT and FQNNGV. The CDR3 totals 15 residues. V shed 1 base, J shed 4 bases, and the junction held 3 bases outside the gene matches. The chain's CDR3 is CASSLVAGMYNEQFF. In nucleotides, the CDR3 is TGTGCCAGCAGCTTAGTAGCGGGAATGTACAATGAGCAGTTCTTC.

The CDR3 nucleotides are TGTGCCAGTAGTATTCGTGGTACCTCTGGGGCCAACGTCCTGACTTTC. Protein sequence: CASSIRGTSGANVLTF. J is TRBJ2-6 and V is TRBV19; no clear D. Germline CDR1 LNHDA, CDR2 SQIVND (reference sequence). CDR3 length equals 16 residues. Deletions cut 3 bases from V and 0 bases from J, with 9 bases between.

The rearrangement links TRBV5-1 to TRBJ2-3; 7 bases are a match to TRBD2. In germline, CDR1 is SGHRS, CDR2 YFSETQ. The CDR3 totals 14 residues. The trim removed 4 bases at V and 5 bases at J, leaving 7 bases unmatched. CDR3 in amino acids: CASSLGLDGDTQYF. Written as DNA, the CDR3 is TGCGCCAGCAGCCTCGGACTAGATGGAGATACGCAGTATTTT.

This clone was observed a single time. The chain is built from TRBV7-9 and TRBJ2-6; D unresolved. Trimming took off 2 bases at V and 1 base at J, with 12 bases between the two ends. From germline, CDR1 is SEHNR and CDR2 FQNEAQ (reference sequence). The CDR3 sequence is 17 residues long. The CDR3 bases are TGTGCCAGCAGCTTATCGGGCCTGGCTTCTGGGGCCAACGTCCTGACTTTC. Translating it yields CASSLSGLASGANVLTF.

This chain joins TRBV2 and TRBJ2-5; the D is unclear. Germline-derived CDR1 and CDR2 are SNHLY and FYNNEI. Trimming took off 2 bases at V and 4 bases at J, with 8 bases between the two ends. The CDR3 sequence is 13 residues long. Here the CDR3 DNA reads TGTGCCAGCAGTGAACGTCAGCTAGAGACCCAGTACTTC. It is translated as CASSERQLETQYF.